Shown below are 14 T cell receptor beta chains from a single sample sequenced in a study of blood T cell repertoires in COVID-19. Profiled with immunoSEQ multiplex PCR; TCRdb holds only in-frame clones, not every one. The sample has about 240,000 clones; about 86% are singletons. The sequenced material came from peripheral blood. The receptors stem from a woman older than 75 with acute or convalescent COVID-19.

The chain combines TRBV30 with TRBJ1-3, with D perhaps matching TRBD1 (5 bases). This CDR3 is built from 14 residues. The ends were cut back, 1 base at V and 9 bases at J, with 16 bases in the middle. Germline CDR1 GTSNPN, CDR2 SVGIG (reference sequence). The CDR3: CAWSAPGTGGTIYF. CDR3 DNA: TGTGCCTGGAGTGCCCCGGGAACCGGGGGCACCATATATTTT.

The J gene is TRBJ2-7, the V gene TRBV6-5, with 7 bases aligning to TRBD1. Germline CDR1 is MNHEY and CDR2 is SVGAGI. The V gene end was trimmed by 6 bases and the J gene end by 4 bases; junction bases not matched to a gene: 6. This CDR3 comprises 13 residues. The CDR3 sequence is CASRGDSLYEQYF. The CDR3 region has the DNA TGTGCCAGCAGGGGGGACAGTTTATACGAGCAGTACTTC.

This clone was picked up one time. This chain joins TRBV15 and TRBJ2-7; 8 positions agree with TRBD2. The CDR3 runs to 14 residues. Germline V gene sequence: CDR1 LNHNV, CDR2 YYDKDF (reference sequence). The V and J ends lost 8 bases and 2 bases, in that order; junction bases with no gene match: 8. CDR3 protein: CATRKAGAPYEQYF. For the CDR3, the DNA is TGTGCCACCCGAAAAGCGGGGGCCCCCTACGAGCAGTACTTC. The variable domain in full, with the rest retrieved from reference TRBV15 and TRBJ2-7, is DAMVIQNPRYQVTQFGKPVTLSCSQTLNHNVMYWYQQKSSQAPKLLFHYYDKDFNNEADTPDNFQSRRPNTSFCFLDIRSPGLGDTAMYLCATRKAGAPYEQYFGPGTRLTVT.

This clone was seen more than once but under ten times. The chain has TRBV12-2 and TRBJ1-3. TRBV12-2 is reported as a pseudogene. The CDR3 contains 12 residues. In DNA form, the CDR3 reads TGTGCAAGTCGGAGGCCTGGAAACACCATATATTTT. It translates to CASRRPGNTIYF.

V usage is TRBV5-1 and J usage is TRBJ2-7, with a possible D match to TRBD1 (5 bases). CDR3 length: 13 residues. Germline V gene lookup returns CDR1 SGHRS and CDR2 YFSETQ. The V gene lost 3 bases and the J gene lost 3 bases, with 10 bases spanning the gap. Here the CDR3 reads CASSSQGYYEQYF. As DNA, the CDR3 is TGCGCCAGCAGCTCGCAGGGCTACTACGAGCAGTACTTC. The full variable domain, completed using reference TRBV5-1 and TRBJ2-7, is KAGVTQTPRYLIKTRGQQVTLSCSPISGHRSVSWYQQTPGQGLQFLFEYFSETQRNKGNFPGRFSGRQFSNSRSEMNVSTLELGDSALYLCASSSQGYYEQYFGPGTRLTVT.

As concerns this clone: The sample carries other DNA sequences with the same CDR3. The chain employs TRBV28 and TRBJ1-5; weak D call: TRBD1 (5 bases). The length of the CDR3 is 14 residues. Germline-derived CDR1 and CDR2 are MDHEN and SYDVKM. V was pared by 3 bases and J by 1 base, with 7 bases between. The CDR3 here is CASSLGGSNQPQHF. The CDR3 nucleotides are TGTGCCAGCAGTTTGGGGGGAAGCAATCAGCCCCAGCATTTT. Combining the CDR3 with reference TRBV28 and TRBJ1-5 gives the whole variable domain DVKVTQSSRYLVKRTGEKVFLECVQDMDHENMFWYRQDPGLGLRLIYFSYDVKMKEKGDIPEGYSVSREKKERFSLILESASTNQTSMYLCASSLGGSNQPQHFGDGTRLSIL.

The V gene is TRBV7-9, the J gene TRBJ2-2, with D perhaps TRBD1 (5 bases). V lost 6 bases to trimming and J lost 5 bases, with 7 bases between them. Germline assignment: CDR1 SEHNR and CDR2 FQNEAQ (reference sequence). The CDR3 spans 12 residues. CDR3 sequence reads: CASRQGTGELFF. DNA of the CDR3: TGTGCCAGCAGGCAGGGAACCGGGGAGCTGTTTTTT.

The genes are TRBV30 and TRBJ2-1; D remains unclear. Per the germline V gene, CDR1 is GTSNPN and CDR2 is SVGIG (reference sequence). The CDR3 runs 14 residues. With 3 bases removed from V and 5 bases from J, the gap between germline ends came to 14 bases. CDR3 amino acids: CAWSPSPADNEQFF. Here the CDR3 DNA reads TGTGCCTGGAGCCCATCCCCGGCGGACAATGAGCAGTTCTTC.

J is TRBJ1-5 and V is TRBV28; maybe TRBD1 (6 bases). This CDR3 spans 15 amino acids. CDR1 is MDHEN and CDR2 is SYDVKM in the germline V gene. Trimming cost V 1 base and J 4 bases, with 11 bases left between them. The DNA for the CDR3 is TGTGCCAGCAGTTTATCAGGACAGACTAATCAGCCCCAGCATTTT. This translates into CASSLSGQTNQPQHF.

This clone occurred a few times. The genes are TRBV5-5 and TRBJ2-7, with a tentative D call TRBD2 (7 bases). Trimming left V 4 bases short and J 3 bases short, with 14 bases between. The CDR3 has 14 residues. CDR1 is SGHKS and CDR2 is YYEKEE in the germline V gene (reference sequence). The DNA for the CDR3 is TGTGCCAGCAGCGACGGGGGGCTCAACTACGAGCAGTACTTC. This encodes CASSDGGLNYEQYF.

V usage is TRBV5-1 and J usage is TRBJ2-2; 8 bases line up with TRBD1. Germline-derived CDR1 and CDR2 are SGHRS and YFSETQ. CDR3 length equals 15 residues. Trimming cost V 4 bases and J 6 bases; bases outside gene matches: 8. CDR3 bases: TGCGCCAGCAGCCAAAACAGGGGGAAAGCCGGGGAGCTGTTTTTT. Translated, it gives CASSQNRGKAGELFF.

This rearrangement joins TRBV28 to TRBJ2-4, with TRBD2 as a possible D gene (5 bases). Germline V gene lookup returns CDR1 MDHEN and CDR2 SYDVKM. Trimming removed 10 bases at V and 0 bases at J, with 13 bases between. This CDR3 has 14 residues. CDR3 amino acids: CATEGQLAKNIQYF. CDR3 in DNA: TGTGCCACCGAGGGCCAGCTAGCCAAAAACATTCAGTACTTC.

V is TRBV9 and J is TRBJ2-3, with D perhaps TRBD1 (5 bases). CDR1 is SGDLS, CDR2 YYNGEE, per germline. V gave up 2 bases and J gave up 0 bases, with 10 bases separating them. The length of the CDR3 is 15 residues. In DNA, the CDR3 is TGTGCCAGCAGCGTCATCACAGGAAGCACAGATACGCAGTATTTT. Residues: CASSVITGSTDTQYF.

A single count supports this clone. The chain carries TRBV11-3 and TRBJ1-3; TRBD1 matches 8 bases. Trimming removed 10 bases from V and 0 bases from J; junction bases left unmatched: 8. Germline loops: CDR1 SGHNT, CDR2 YENEEA. The CDR3 is 15 amino acids. CDR3 amino acids: CATETGAISGNTIYF. DNA for the CDR3: TGTGCCACCGAGACAGGGGCGATCTCTGGAAACACCATATATTTT.